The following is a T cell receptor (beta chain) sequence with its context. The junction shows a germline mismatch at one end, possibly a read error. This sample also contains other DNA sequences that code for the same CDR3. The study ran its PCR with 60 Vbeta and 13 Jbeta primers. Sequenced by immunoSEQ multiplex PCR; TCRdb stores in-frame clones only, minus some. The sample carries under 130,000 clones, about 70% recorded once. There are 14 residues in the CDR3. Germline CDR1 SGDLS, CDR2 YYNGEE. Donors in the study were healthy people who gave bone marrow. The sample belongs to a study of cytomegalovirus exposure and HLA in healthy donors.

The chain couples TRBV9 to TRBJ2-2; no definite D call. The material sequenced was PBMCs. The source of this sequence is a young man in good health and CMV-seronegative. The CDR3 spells CASSVSPNTGELFF. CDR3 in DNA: TGCGCCAGCAGCGTAAGCCCAAACACCGGGGAGCTGTTTTTT.